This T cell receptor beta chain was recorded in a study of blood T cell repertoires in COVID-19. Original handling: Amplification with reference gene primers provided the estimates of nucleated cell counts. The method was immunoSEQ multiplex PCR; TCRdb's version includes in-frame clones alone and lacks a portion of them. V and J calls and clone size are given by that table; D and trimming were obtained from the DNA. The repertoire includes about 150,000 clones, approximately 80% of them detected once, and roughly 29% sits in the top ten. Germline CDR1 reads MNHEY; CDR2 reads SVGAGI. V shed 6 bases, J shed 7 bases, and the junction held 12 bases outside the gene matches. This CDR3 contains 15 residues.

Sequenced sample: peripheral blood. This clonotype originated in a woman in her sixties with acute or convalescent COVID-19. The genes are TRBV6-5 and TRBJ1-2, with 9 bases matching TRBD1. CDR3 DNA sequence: TGTGCCAGCAGCCGCTACCGGACAGGGGACTTTGGCTACACCTTC. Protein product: CASSRYRTGDFGYTF.